This T cell receptor beta chain came from a study of CD8+ T cells in alopecia areata. The overall study: Twice a day, 5 to 10 mg of oral tofacitinib was administered to treated patients. Study observations and caveats: Relative to mice, TCR sharing across patients was less clear, a difference possibly HLA-related.

The investigators collected lesional scalp punch biopsies and peripheral blood from alopecia areata patients. Points on this clone: The antigen is undetermined.

Germline CDR1 SQVTM, CDR2 ANQGSEA. The V gene lost 4 bases and the J gene lost 3 bases, with 12 bases spanning the gap. CDR3 size: 13 residues. Once RNA had been extracted, it was reverse transcribed into cDNA to act as the sequencing template. Using immunoSEQ multiplex PCR, the repertoire was profiled, and TCRdb retains in-frame clones only, with some absent. The sample has approximately 180,000 clones; around three fifths are singletons. Sequencing used CD4+ T cells sorted from blood, obtained at week 0. This chain uses TRBV29-1 with TRBJ1-1, with D possibly TRBD1 on 6 matching bases. The clonotype originates from a human donor with alopecia areata. The CDR3 region is CSVGGGQYTEAFF. The CDR3 region has the DNA TGCAGCGTTGGGGGAGGACAGTACACTGAAGCTTTCTTT.